There are many counts of the clone carrying this T cell receptor beta chain. The antigen remains undetermined. This record belongs to a study of early T cells in non-severe SARS-CoV-2 infection. Overall study: Bulk RNA from unsorted whole blood was sequenced; chains were unpaired. The study's findings and limits: VDJdb-based annotation leaned toward anti-spike CD8 responses and missed private and CD4 specificities.

Unique molecular identifiers were attached to individual cDNA molecules. Via MiXCR, TCRdb re-called the 5' RACE reads, giving one row per CDR3 protein. This repertoire shows about 26,000 distinct CDR3 sequences, 5.1% found once; its top ten account for more than 3.5%. The sequencing sample was made of whole blood. This TCR was sampled from an adult who was a healthcare worker with PCR-confirmed SARS-CoV-2 infection or an uninfected control (not recorded which).

CDR3 in amino acids: CASSSDRVNTEAFF. CDR3 coding DNA: TGTGCCAGCTCATCGGACAGGGTAAACACTGAAGCTTTCTTT. The genes are TRBV18 and TRBJ1-1, with 8 bases fitting TRBD1. With 5 bases clipped from V and 2 bases from J, the junction kept 4 bases outside the gene matches. CDR1 and CDR2 from the germline V gene are KGHSH and LQKENI. This CDR3 spans 14 amino acids.